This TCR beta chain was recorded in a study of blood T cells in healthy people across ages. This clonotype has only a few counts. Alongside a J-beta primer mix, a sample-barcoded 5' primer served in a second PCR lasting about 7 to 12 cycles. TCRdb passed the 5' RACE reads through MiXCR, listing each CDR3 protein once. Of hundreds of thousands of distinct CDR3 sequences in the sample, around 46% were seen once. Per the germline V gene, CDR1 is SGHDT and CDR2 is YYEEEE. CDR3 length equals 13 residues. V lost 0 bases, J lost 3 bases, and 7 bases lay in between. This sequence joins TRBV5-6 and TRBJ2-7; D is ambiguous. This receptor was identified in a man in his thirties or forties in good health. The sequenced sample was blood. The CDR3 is CASSLDVIYEQYF. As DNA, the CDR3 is TGTGCCAGCAGCTTGGACGTCATCTACGAGCAGTACTTC. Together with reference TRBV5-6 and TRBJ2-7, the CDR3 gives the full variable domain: DAGVTQSPTHLIKTRGQQVTLRCSPKSGHDTVSWYQQALGQGPQFIFQYYEEEERQRGNFPDRFSGHQFPNYSSELNVNALLLGDSALYLCASSLDVIYEQYFGPGTRLTVT.